The 29 T cell receptor beta chains below were found in one sample sequenced in a study of early T cells in non-severe SARS-CoV-2 infection. TCRdb re-derived calls from the 5' RACE reads in MiXCR, one entry per CDR3 protein. The sample holds about 32,000 distinct CDR3 sequences, about 3.8% seen once. The sample was whole blood. The receptor source for this set is an adult who was a healthcare worker with PCR-confirmed SARS-CoV-2 infection or an uninfected control (not recorded which).

This clonotype was recorded at least ten times. J is TRBJ2-1 and V is TRBV10-3; 9 bases fit TRBD2. This CDR3 spans 20 amino acids. J gave up 0 bases and V 4 bases, and 16 bases lay outside the gene matches. The V gene's germline CDR1 is ENHRY and CDR2 SYGVKD. This chain's CDR3 is CAISGLRLAGSLSSYNEQFF. CDR3 in DNA: TGTGCCATCAGTGGACTAAGGCTAGCGGGGTCCTTGAGCTCCTACAATGAGCAGTTCTTC.

This clonotype was picked up many times. The V and J genes are TRBV27 and TRBJ1-2, with TRBD1 identical over 11 bases. V shed 5 bases, J shed 0 bases, and the junction held 8 bases outside the gene matches. Germline-derived CDR1 and CDR2 are MNHEY and SMNVEV (reference sequence). The CDR3 consists of 17 residues. Here the CDR3 reads CASSVTGTGGSNYGYTF. Written as DNA, the CDR3 is TGTGCCAGCAGTGTCACCGGGACAGGGGGATCTAACTATGGCTACACCTTC.

This clonotype was observed many times. This sequence joins TRBV7-2 and TRBJ1-2, with no clear D. Germline V gene data show CDR1 as SGHTA and CDR2 as FQGNSA. The germline V and J ends were trimmed by 0 bases and 8 bases, with 13 bases remaining between them. The length of the CDR3 is 14 residues. CDR3 residues: CASSLATTSMGYTF. Written as DNA, the CDR3 is TGTGCCAGCAGCTTAGCGACAACTTCTATGGGCTACACCTTC.

This clonotype has at least ten counts. This chain uses TRBV29-1 with TRBJ2-2; 8 bases line up with TRBD1. CDR3 length: 14 amino acids. Germline loops: CDR1 SQVTM, CDR2 ANQGSEA. With V trimmed by 6 bases and J by 4 bases, 7 bases remained unmatched. In DNA form, the CDR3 reads TGCAGCGTCGACTTGACAGGGGTCACCGGGGAGCTGTTTTTT. Protein sequence: CSVDLTGVTGELFF.

The rearrangement joins TRBV4-1 to TRBJ2-1; 12 bases align to TRBD2. This CDR3 is built from 15 residues. J gave up 9 bases and V 0 bases, and 3 bases lay outside the gene matches. Germline CDR1 MGHRA, CDR2 YSYEKL. The chain's CDR3 is CASSQDGLAGSEQFF. The CDR3 DNA follows: TGCGCCAGCAGCCAAGATGGACTAGCGGGGAGTGAGCAGTTCTTC.

This clonotype was detected many times. CDR3 DNA: TGTGCCAGCAGCTTAATCACGTACCAAGAGACCCAGTACTTC. This translates into CASSLITYQETQYF. The V call is TRBV11-3, the J call TRBJ2-5, with D hard to call. V was pared by 2 bases and J by 0 bases, with 7 bases between. Germline assignment: CDR1 SGHNT and CDR2 YENEEA. The CDR3 is 14 amino acids.

This clonotype has just a few counts. The gene calls are TRBV30 and TRBJ2-3; D remains ambiguous. CDR1 and CDR2 (germline): GTSNPN, SVGIG (reference sequence). This CDR3 spans 15 amino acids. Trimming pared 2 bases from V and 3 bases from J, leaving 15 bases between. The CDR3 protein is CAWSPSAVVTDTQYF. DNA of the CDR3: TGTGCCTGGAGTCCCTCAGCCGTAGTAACAGATACGCAGTATTTT.

There are many counts of this clonotype. The chain joins TRBV7-9 to TRBJ2-7, with D possibly matching TRBD2 (6 bases). V was shortened by 2 bases and J by 1 base, with 9 bases between the two germline ends. Germline V CDR1 and CDR2: SEHNR, FQNEAQ (reference sequence). This CDR3 contains 14 residues. For the CDR3, the DNA is TGTGCCAGCAGCTTAACCGGGAGTTCCTACGAGCAGTACTTC. This translates into CASSLTGSSYEQYF.

In the case of this clonotype: A much larger clone lies a single base off, so this may be a read error. The chain recombines TRBV7-2 with TRBJ2-7; the match to TRBD1 covers 10 bases. The CDR3 runs 15 residues. J gave up 4 bases and V 5 bases, and 8 bases lay outside the gene matches. The V gene's germline CDR1 is SGHTA and CDR2 FQGNSA. Here the CDR3 DNA reads TGTGCCAGCAGCCGTATGACAGGGGGCGCGTACGAGCAGTACTTC. Its protein product is CASSRMTGGAYEQYF.

J is TRBJ2-2 and V is TRBV10-3, with 10 bases lining up with TRBD1. From germline, CDR1 is ENHRY and CDR2 SYGVKD. CDR3 size: 15 residues. With 6 bases clipped from V and 2 bases from J, the junction kept 3 bases outside the gene matches. The CDR3 region is CAIRSTGGNTGELFF. In DNA, the CDR3 is TGTGCCATCAGGTCGACAGGGGGCAACACCGGGGAGCTGTTTTTT.

There are many counts of this clonotype. This chain links TRBV20-1 with TRBJ1-1; possible D gene TRBD1, 5 bases. Trimming removed 2 bases at V and 3 bases at J, with 22 bases between. The CDR3 covers 17 residues. Looked up from germline, CDR1 is DFQATT and CDR2 is SNEGSKA (reference sequence). CDR3 nucleotides: TGCAGTGCTAGACCTTCCGGCACCGGGACTTATGACACTGAAGCTTTCTTT. The encoded protein is CSARPSGTGTYDTEAFF.

This clonotype has a count of ten or more. The CDR3, as DNA: TGTGCCAGCAGCTCCGCCCGACAGGGGGCTAATGGCTACACCTTC. This gives the protein CASSSARQGANGYTF. The gene calls are TRBV7-2 and TRBJ1-2; TRBD1 matches 10 bases. Germline V gene data show CDR1 as SGHTA and CDR2 as FQGNSA. V lost 4 bases to trimming and J lost 6 bases; unmatched junction nucleotides: 8. This CDR3 region has 15 residues.

The rearrangement links TRBV5-1 to TRBJ2-7; possible D gene TRBD2, 6 bases. V was shortened by 0 bases and J by 0 bases, with 10 bases between the two germline ends. This CDR3 region has 15 residues. The germline V gene encodes CDR1 SGHRS and CDR2 YFSETQ. The CDR3 DNA reads TGCGCCAGCAGCTTGGCGGCGGACTACTCCTACGAGCAGTACTTC. It is translated as CASSLAADYSYEQYF.

This clonotype was found many times. The chain is built from TRBV27 and TRBJ2-7, with 8 bases identical to TRBD1. J lost 1 base, V lost 5 bases, and 13 bases had no gene match. Germline assignment: CDR1 MNHEY and CDR2 SMNVEV (reference sequence). This CDR3 is 17 amino acids long. CDR3 amino acids: CASSTTIQGARSYEQYF. The CDR3 region has the DNA TGTGCCAGCAGTACGACCATCCAGGGGGCGAGGTCCTACGAGCAGTACTTC.

This clonotype occurred many times. This chain uses TRBV9 with TRBJ1-1, with a possible D match to TRBD1 (5 bases). This CDR3 contains 16 residues. V gave up 0 bases and J gave up 6 bases, with 18 bases separating them. Germline V CDR1 and CDR2: SGDLS, YYNGEE. CDR3 region: CASSVGYNRRVPEAFF. DNA of the CDR3: TGTGCCAGCAGCGTAGGATATAACAGGAGAGTCCCTGAAGCTTTCTTT. The variable domain in full, completed from reference TRBV9 and TRBJ1-1, reads DSGVTQTPKHLITATGQRVTLRCSPRSGDLSVYWYQQSLDQGLQFLIQYYNGEERAKGNILERFSAQQFPDLHSELNLSSLELGDSALYFCASSVGYNRRVPEAFFGQGTRLTVV.

This clonotype was counted many times. The chain has TRBV7-2 and TRBJ2-6; D gene uncertain. Trimming cost V 0 bases and J 0 bases, with 12 bases left between them. The germline gives CDR1 SGHTA, CDR2 FQGNSA. This CDR3 has 18 residues. CDR3 DNA sequence: TGTGCCAGCAGCTTAGCGGCCAGAACGGGCTCTGGGGCCAACGTCCTGACTTTC. Translating gives CASSLAARTGSGANVLTF.

The table lists this clonotype with many counts. The CDR3 DNA reads TGTGCCAGCAGTGGGGACTTATCGACCGGGGAGCTGTTTTTT. It is translated as CASSGDLSTGELFF. J is TRBJ2-2 and V is TRBV2, with D possibly TRBD2 on 6 matching bases. V was pared by 4 bases and J by 5 bases, with 11 bases between. Per germline, CDR1 SNHLY and CDR2 FYNNEI. CDR3 length equals 14 residues.

This clonotype is deemed medium-sized (0.01 to 0.1%). V is TRBV7-8 and J is TRBJ2-7; 7 bases are a match to TRBD1. CDR1 and CDR2 (germline): SGHVS, FQNEAQ. The length of the CDR3 is 13 residues. The junction had 7 bases not matched to a gene; V was cut back by 5 bases and J by 6 bases. The CDR3 reads CASSHRGFGEQYF. The CDR3 coding sequence is TGTGCCAGCAGCCACAGGGGATTCGGCGAGCAGTACTTC.

In this sample, this clonotype turned up many times. The rearrangement uses TRBV12-3 or TRBV12-4 and TRBJ2-1, with 7 nucleotides matching TRBD1. This CDR3 contains 18 residues. The V segment lost 0 bases and the J segment 2 bases; nucleotides outside the gene matches: 10. The CDR3 nucleotides read TGTGCCAGCAGTTTAGCGATCCGACAGGGACGAGCCTACAATGAGCAGTTCTTC. This encodes CASSLAIRQGRAYNEQFF.

Many counts were recorded for this clonotype. The chain combines TRBV6-6 with TRBJ2-1; D is unresolved. The CDR3 is 12 amino acids. Trimming took 5 bases from V and 2 from J, leaving 4 bases between them. Looked up from germline, CDR1 is MNHNY and CDR2 is SVGAGI (reference sequence). The CDR3 region is CASSRPYNEQFF. CDR3 coding DNA: TGTGCCAGCAGTAGGCCCTACAATGAGCAGTTCTTC.

This clonotype was observed many times. The chain links TRBV4-1 to TRBJ2-3, with a possible D match to TRBD2 (7 bases). This CDR3 has 17 residues. Looked up from germline, CDR1 is MGHRA and CDR2 is YSYEKL. Trimming pared 6 bases from V and 3 bases from J, leaving 22 bases between. CDR3 loop: CASSGSRGEGLTDTQYF. As DNA, the CDR3 is TGCGCCAGCAGTGGCTCGAGGGGGGAGGGCTTAACAGATACGCAGTATTTT.

This clonotype was seen repeatedly, ten times or more. This chain joins TRBV27 and TRBJ2-5, with unresolved D. V was cut by 4 bases and J by 2 bases, with 8 bases left in between. This CDR3 has 13 residues. Per the germline V gene, CDR1 is MNHEY and CDR2 is SMNVEV (reference sequence). CDR3 nucleotides: TGTGCCAGCAGTTCACGACGGCAAGAGACCCAGTACTTC. This codes for CASSSRRQETQYF.

This clonotype occurred many times. In nucleotides, the CDR3 is TGCAGTGCTAGTGCGGGACTTCGAGATAATCAGCCCCAGCATTTT. Protein product: CSASAGLRDNQPQHF. The genes are TRBV20-1 and TRBJ1-5; TRBD1 might be the D (5 bases). In germline, CDR1 is DFQATT, CDR2 SNEGSKA (reference sequence). The CDR3 spans 15 residues. V lost 3 bases and J 4 bases, leaving 16 bases between the germline ends.

This clonotype was detected ten times or more. The gene calls are TRBV12-3 or TRBV12-4 and TRBJ1-5, with D unclear. Trimming left V 6 bases short and J 0 bases short, with 12 bases between. The CDR3 runs 15 residues. The CDR3 loop is CASRRGPNSNQPQHF. The CDR3 DNA follows: TGTGCCAGCAGACGCGGGCCGAATAGCAATCAGCCCCAGCATTTT.

There are many counts of this clonotype. This sequence joins TRBV25-1 and TRBJ2-2, with D tentatively TRBD1 or TRBD2 (5 bases each). The CDR3 consists of 16 residues. CDR1 and CDR2 from the germline V gene are MGHDK and SYGVNS. V was shortened by 4 bases and J by 8 bases, with 20 bases between the two germline ends. The CDR3 DNA is TGTGCCAGCAGTGCCGGACATAAAGGACTTTTAGGGGAGCTGTTTTTT. It translates to CASSAGHKGLLGELFF.

This clonotype was counted ten times or more. This chain connects TRBV7-3 to TRBJ2-2; TRBD2 aligns across 10 bases. The V and J ends lost 5 bases and 9 bases, in that order; junction bases with no gene match: 12. This CDR3 region has 16 residues. Germline values: CDR1 SGHTA, CDR2 FQGTGA. CDR3 in DNA: TGTGCCAGCAGCCCAACCCGGACTAGCGGTCCTAGGGAGCTGTTTTTT. This encodes CASSPTRTSGPRELFF.

This clonotype was counted at least ten times. V is TRBV9 and J is TRBJ2-1; 9 bases are shared with TRBD1. Per the germline V gene, CDR1 is SGDLS and CDR2 is YYNGEE. V dropped 0 bases and J dropped 5; count of bases not matched to a gene: 6. The CDR3 totals 16 residues. The CDR3 DNA sequence: TGTGCCAGCAGCGTAGGTAAGGGACAGGGTCACAATGAGCAGTTCTTC. The encoded protein is CASSVGKGQGHNEQFF.

This clonotype was counted ten times or more. The chain combines TRBV5-1 with TRBJ2-7, with 9 bases aligning to TRBD1. The CDR3 is 15 residues long. The germline gives CDR1 SGHRS, CDR2 YFSETQ. The V segment lost 4 bases and the J segment 5 bases; nucleotides outside the gene matches: 10. The CDR3 loop is CASSGTGLASNEQYF. The CDR3 DNA sequence: TGCGCCAGCAGCGGGACAGGGTTGGCCTCGAACGAGCAGTACTTC.

This clonotype was counted only a few times. The chain employs TRBV20-1 and TRBJ2-2; the D call may be TRBD1 or TRBD2 (6 bases each). This CDR3 is built from 13 residues. Germline CDR1 is DFQATT and CDR2 is SNEGSKA (reference sequence). Trimming removed 6 bases from V and 7 bases from J, with 15 bases in between. CDR3 bases: TGCAGTGCCACCCTCGGGGGCAGCGGGGAGCTGTTTTTT. This gives the protein CSATLGGSGELFF.